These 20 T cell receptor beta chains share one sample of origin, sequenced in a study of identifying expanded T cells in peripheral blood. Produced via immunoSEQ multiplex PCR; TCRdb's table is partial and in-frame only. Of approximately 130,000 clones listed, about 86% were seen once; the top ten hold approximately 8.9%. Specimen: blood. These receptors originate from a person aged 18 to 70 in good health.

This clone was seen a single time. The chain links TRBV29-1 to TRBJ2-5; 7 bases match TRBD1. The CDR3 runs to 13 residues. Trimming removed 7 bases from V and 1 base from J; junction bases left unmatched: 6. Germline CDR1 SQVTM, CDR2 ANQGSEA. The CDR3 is CSGRQGPQETQYF. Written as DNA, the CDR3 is TGCAGCGGACGACAGGGCCCCCAAGAGACCCAGTACTTC.

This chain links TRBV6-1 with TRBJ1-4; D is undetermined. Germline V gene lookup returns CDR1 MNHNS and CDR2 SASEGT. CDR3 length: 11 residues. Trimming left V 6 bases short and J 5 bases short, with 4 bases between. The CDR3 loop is CASRENEKLFF. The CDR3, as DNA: TGTGCCAGCAGGGAGAATGAAAAACTGTTTTTT.

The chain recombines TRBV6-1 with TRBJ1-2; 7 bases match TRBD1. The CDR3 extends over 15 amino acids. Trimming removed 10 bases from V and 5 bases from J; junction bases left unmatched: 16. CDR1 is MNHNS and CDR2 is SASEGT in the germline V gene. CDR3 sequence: CATSGWDRSRYGYTF. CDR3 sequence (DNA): TGTGCCACCAGCGGGTGGGACAGAAGTAGATATGGCTACACCTTC.

The CDR3 reads CASSLLPGLTGELFF. CDR3 bases: TGTGCCAGCAGCTTACTGCCGGGGTTAACCGGGGAGCTGTTTTTT. The J gene is TRBJ2-2, the V gene TRBV7-3; TRBD2 might be the D (5 bases). Trimming stripped 2 bases from V and 5 bases from J, with 12 bases between. This CDR3 comprises 15 residues. In germline, CDR1 is SGHTA, CDR2 FQGTGA. Full variable domain (remainder filled in from reference TRBV7-3 and TRBJ2-2): GAGVSQTPSNKVTEKGKYVELRCDPISGHTALYWYRQSLGQGPEFLIYFQGTGAADDSGLPNDRFFAVRPEGSVSTLKIQRTERGDSAVYLCASSLLPGLTGELFFGEGSRLTVL.

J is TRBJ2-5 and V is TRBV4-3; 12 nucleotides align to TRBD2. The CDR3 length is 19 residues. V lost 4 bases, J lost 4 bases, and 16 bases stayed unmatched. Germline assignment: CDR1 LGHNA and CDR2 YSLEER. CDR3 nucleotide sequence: TGCGCCAGCAGCCCTCGGAAAACCTCTAGCGGGGGGGCGGGAGAGACCCAGTACTTC. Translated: CASSPRKTSSGGAGETQYF.

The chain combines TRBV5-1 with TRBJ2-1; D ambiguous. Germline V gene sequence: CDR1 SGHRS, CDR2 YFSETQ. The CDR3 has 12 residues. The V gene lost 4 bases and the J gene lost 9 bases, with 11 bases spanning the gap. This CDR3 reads CASSRPVGEQFF. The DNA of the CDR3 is TGCGCCAGCAGCCGACCGGTTGGTGAGCAGTTCTTC.

The CDR3 here is CSGGGYEQYF. CDR3 DNA: TGCAGTGGAGGGGGCTACGAGCAGTACTTC. The chain combines TRBV20-1 with TRBJ2-7; TRBD1 is a possible D gene (6 bases). Germline V gives CDR1 DFQATT, CDR2 SNEGSKA (reference sequence). V was shortened by 7 bases and J by 3 bases, with 7 bases between the two germline ends. The CDR3 covers 10 residues.

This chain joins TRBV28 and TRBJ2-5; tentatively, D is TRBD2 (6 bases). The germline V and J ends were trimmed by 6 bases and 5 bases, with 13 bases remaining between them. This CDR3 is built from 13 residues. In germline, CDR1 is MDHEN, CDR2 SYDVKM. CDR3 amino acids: CASRGSGRETQYF. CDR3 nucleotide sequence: TGTGCCAGCAGGGGTAGCGGACGGGAGACCCAGTACTTC. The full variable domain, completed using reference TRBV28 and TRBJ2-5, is DVKVTQSSRYLVKRTGEKVFLECVQDMDHENMFWYRQDPGLGLRLIYFSYDVKMKEKGDIPEGYSVSREKKERFSLILESASTNQTSMYLCASRGSGRETQYFGPGTRLLVL.

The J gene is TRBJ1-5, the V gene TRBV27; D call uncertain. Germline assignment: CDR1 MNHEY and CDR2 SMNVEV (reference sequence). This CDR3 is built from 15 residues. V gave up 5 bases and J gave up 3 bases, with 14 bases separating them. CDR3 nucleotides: TGTGCCAGCAGTCCCGGGAACCTTCCCAATCAGCCCCAGCATTTT. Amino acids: CASSPGNLPNQPQHF.

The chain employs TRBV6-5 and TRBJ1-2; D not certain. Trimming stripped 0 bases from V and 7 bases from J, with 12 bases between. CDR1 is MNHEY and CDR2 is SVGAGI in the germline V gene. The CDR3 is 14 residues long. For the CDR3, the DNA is TGTGCCAGCAGTTACTCGACCAGGCCGGGTGGCTACACCTTC. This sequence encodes CASSYSTRPGGYTF.

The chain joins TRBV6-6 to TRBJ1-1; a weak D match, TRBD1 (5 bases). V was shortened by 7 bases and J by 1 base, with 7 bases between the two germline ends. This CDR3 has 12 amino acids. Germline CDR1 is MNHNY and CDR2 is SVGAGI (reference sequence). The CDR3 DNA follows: TGTGCCAGCACCCAGGGGAACACTGAAGCTTTCTTT. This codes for CASTQGNTEAFF.

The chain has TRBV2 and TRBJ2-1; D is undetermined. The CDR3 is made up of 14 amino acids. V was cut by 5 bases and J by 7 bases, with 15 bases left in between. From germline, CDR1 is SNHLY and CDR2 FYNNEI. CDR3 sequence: CASSLLVLGNEQFF. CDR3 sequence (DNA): TGTGCCAGCAGTTTATTAGTTTTGGGGAATGAGCAGTTCTTC.

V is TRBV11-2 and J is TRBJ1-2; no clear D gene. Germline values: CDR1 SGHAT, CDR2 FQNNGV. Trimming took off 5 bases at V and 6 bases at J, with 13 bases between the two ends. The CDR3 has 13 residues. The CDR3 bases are TGTGCCAGCAGCGGCCCTCGTGATCATGGCTACACCTTC. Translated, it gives CASSGPRDHGYTF.

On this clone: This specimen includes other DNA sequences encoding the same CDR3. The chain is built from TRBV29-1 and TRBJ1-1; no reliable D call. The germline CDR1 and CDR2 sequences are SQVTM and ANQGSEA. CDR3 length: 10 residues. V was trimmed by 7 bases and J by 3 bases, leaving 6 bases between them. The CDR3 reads CSARDTEAFF. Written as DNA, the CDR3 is TGCAGCGCCCGCGACACTGAAGCTTTCTTT.

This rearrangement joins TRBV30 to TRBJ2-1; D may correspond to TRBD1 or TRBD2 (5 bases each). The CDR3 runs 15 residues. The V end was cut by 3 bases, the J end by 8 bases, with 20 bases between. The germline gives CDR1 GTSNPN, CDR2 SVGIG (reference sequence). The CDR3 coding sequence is TGTGCCTGGAGCCCTGGACTTTATCAAGGGGATGAGCAGTTCTTC. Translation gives CAWSPGLYQGDEQFF.

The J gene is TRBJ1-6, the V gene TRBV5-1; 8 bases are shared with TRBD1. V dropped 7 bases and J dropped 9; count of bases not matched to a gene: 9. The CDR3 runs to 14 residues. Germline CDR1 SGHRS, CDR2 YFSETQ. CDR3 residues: CASSTGERSSPLHF. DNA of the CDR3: TGCGCCAGCTCGACAGGGGAGCGGAGTTCACCCCTCCACTTT.

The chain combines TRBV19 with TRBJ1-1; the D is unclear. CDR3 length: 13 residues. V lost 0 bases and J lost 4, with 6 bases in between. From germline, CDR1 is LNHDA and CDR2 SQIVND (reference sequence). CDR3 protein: CASSIETRTEAFF. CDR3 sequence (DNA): TGTGCCAGTAGTATAGAGACACGCACTGAAGCTTTCTTT.

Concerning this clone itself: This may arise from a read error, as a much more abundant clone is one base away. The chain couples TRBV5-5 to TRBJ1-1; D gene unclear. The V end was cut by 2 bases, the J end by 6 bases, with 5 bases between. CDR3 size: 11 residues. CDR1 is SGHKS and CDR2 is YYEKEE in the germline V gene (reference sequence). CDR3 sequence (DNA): TGTGCCAGCAGCTTAGATTCTGAAGCTTTCTTT. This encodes CASSLDSEAFF. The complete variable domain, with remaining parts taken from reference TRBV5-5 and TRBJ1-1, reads DAGVTQSPTHLIKTRGQQVTLRCSPISGHKSVSWYQQVLGQGPQFIFQYYEKEERGRGNFPDRFSARQFPNYSSELNVNALLLGDSALYLCASSLDSEAFFGQGTRLTVV.

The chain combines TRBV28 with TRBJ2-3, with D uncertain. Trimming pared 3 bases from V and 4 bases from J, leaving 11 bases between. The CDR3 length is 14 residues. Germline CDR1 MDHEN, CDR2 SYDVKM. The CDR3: CASSLEWAPDTQYF. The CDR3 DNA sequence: TGTGCCAGCAGTTTGGAGTGGGCTCCAGATACGCAGTATTTT.

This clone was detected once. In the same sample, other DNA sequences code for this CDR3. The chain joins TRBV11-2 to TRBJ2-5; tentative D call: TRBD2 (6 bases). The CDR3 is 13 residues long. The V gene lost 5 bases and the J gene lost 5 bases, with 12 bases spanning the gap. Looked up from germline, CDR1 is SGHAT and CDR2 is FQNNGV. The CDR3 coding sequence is TGTGCCAGCAGCCTGGGCCGGGGGGAGACCCAGTACTTC. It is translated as CASSLGRGETQYF.